The 27 T cell receptor beta chains presented below share a single source sample, sequenced in a study of regulatory T cells in long-lasting Graves disease. Library construction for TCR beta used iRepertoire HTBI primers and Arm-PCR of CDR3 regions. MiXCR was run by TCRdb on the multiplex PCR reads, yielding one entry per CDR3 protein. This table holds around 450,000 distinct CDR3 sequences, roughly 21% found once. The time point was: persistent/refractory GD, antithyroid drugs over 5 years with positive TRAb. RNA from PBMCs was the source of the TCR library. The material was peripheral blood mononuclear cells (PBMCs), obtained when the disease was refractory, from a patient treated with antithyroid drugs. These receptors all stem from a female donor with Graves disease.

Here the CDR3 DNA reads TGTGCCAGCAGTTTACACGGGACAGGGAATCCGAATGAGCAGTTCTTC. Residues: CASSLHGTGNPNEQFF. The chain combines TRBV28 with TRBJ2-1, with 9 bases that match TRBD1. With 2 bases clipped from V and 7 bases from J, the junction kept 9 bases outside the gene matches. The CDR3 loop spans 16 amino acids. Looked up from germline, CDR1 is MDHEN and CDR2 is SYDVKM.

This clonotype was seen ten or more times. This CDR3 is CASSPTGSGSEAFF. The CDR3 bases are TGTGCCAGCAGTCCGACAGGGAGCGGATCTGAAGCTTTCTTT. This sequence joins TRBV12-3 or TRBV12-4 and TRBJ1-1, with TRBD1 identical over 7 bases. This CDR3 comprises 14 residues. J was trimmed by 6 bases and V by 5 bases; bases with no gene match: 9.

The CDR3 nucleotides read TGTGCCAGCAGTTTATCGAGGACAGGGGAAGAGACCCAGTACTTC. It specifies CASSLSRTGEETQYF. The J gene is TRBJ2-5, the V gene TRBV27; TRBD1 agrees at 9 bases. This CDR3 spans 15 amino acids. Germline V lookup: CDR1 MNHEY, CDR2 SMNVEV (reference sequence). After removal of 0 bases from V and 3 bases from J, the junction contained 2 bases not matched to a gene.

This clonotype showed up many times. V and J are TRBV19 and TRBJ1-2; D gene unclear. The CDR3 extends over 13 amino acids. V was cut by 7 bases and J by 2 bases, with 11 bases left in between. Germline loops: CDR1 LNHDA, CDR2 SQIVND (reference sequence). The CDR3 nucleotides are TGTGCCAGTACGGAACAGCGCAACTATGGCTACACCTTC. The encoded protein is CASTEQRNYGYTF.

The chain is built from TRBV6-2 or TRBV6-3 and TRBJ2-5; 10 bases line up with TRBD1. The CDR3 runs 15 residues. The germline CDR1 and CDR2 sequences are MNHEY and SVGEGT. The junction had 3 bases not matched to a gene; V was cut back by 2 bases and J by 3 bases. The CDR3 nucleotides read TGTGCCAGCAGTTACGACAGGGGGCGTAAAGAGACCCAGTACTTC. Translated: CASSYDRGRKETQYF.

This clonotype came up many times. The chain combines TRBV27 with TRBJ1-1; 9 positions match TRBD1. Germline CDR1 is MNHEY and CDR2 is SMNVEV (reference sequence). The length of the CDR3 is 14 residues. The ends lost 3 bases at V and 4 bases at J; junction bases unmatched: 3. The CDR3 here is CASSLWDRATEAFF. CDR3 in DNA: TGTGCCAGCAGTTTGTGGGACAGGGCCACTGAAGCTTTCTTT.

This clonotype was seen many times. The chain recombines TRBV11-2 with TRBJ1-1, with D possibly being TRBD1 (6 bases). Germline V gene sequence: CDR1 SGHAT, CDR2 FQNNGV. The CDR3 contains 15 residues. Trimming took off 0 bases at V and 5 bases at J, with 13 bases between the two ends. The CDR3 DNA reads as TGTGCCAGCAGCTTAGAGGCGGGGGCGCGTACTGAAGCTTTCTTT. Translating gives CASSLEAGARTEAFF.

This clonotype occurred a few times. This rearrangement joins TRBV19 to TRBJ1-2; D is unclear. Germline CDR1 is LNHDA and CDR2 is SQIVND (reference sequence). Trimming cost V 4 bases and J 2 bases, with 14 bases left between them. The CDR3 contains 15 residues. CDR3 sequence reads: CASSNVGKDNYGYTF. The CDR3, as DNA: TGTGCCAGTAGTAATGTAGGGAAGGACAACTATGGCTACACCTTC.

V usage is TRBV28 and J usage is TRBJ2-3; possible D gene TRBD1, 5 bases. Looked up from germline, CDR1 is MDHEN and CDR2 is SYDVKM. The V gene lost 6 bases and the J gene lost 0 bases, with 7 bases spanning the gap. This CDR3 spans 13 amino acids. The DNA of the CDR3 is TGTGCCAGCAGAGGGGATAGCACAGATACGCAGTATTTT. This gives the protein CASRGDSTDTQYF.

This clonotype was picked up many times. The V gene is TRBV7-9, the J gene TRBJ1-2; 8 positions match TRBD1. From germline, CDR1 is SEHNR and CDR2 FQNEAQ (reference sequence). J gave up 4 bases and V 2 bases, and 6 bases lay outside the gene matches. The CDR3 covers 15 residues. The CDR3 loop reads CASSLSQGAVYGYTF. The CDR3, as DNA: TGTGCCAGCAGCTTAAGCCAGGGGGCAGTCTATGGCTACACCTTC.

The chain uses TRBV24-1 and TRBJ1-5; maybe TRBD1 (5 bases). CDR1 KGHDR and CDR2 SFDVKD come from the germline V gene. This CDR3 region has 13 residues. The V gene lost 3 bases and the J gene lost 6 bases, with 8 bases spanning the gap. The CDR3 DNA reads TGTGCCACCAGTGATCGGACAAGTCAGCCCCAGCATTTT. Translation: CATSDRTSQPQHF.

This clonotype was counted many times. The gene calls are TRBV24-1 and TRBJ2-2, with 7 bases that match TRBD2. The CDR3 length is 16 residues. Germline V gives CDR1 KGHDR, CDR2 SFDVKD. The V gene end was trimmed by 1 base and the J gene end by 6 bases; junction bases not matched to a gene: 7. In nucleotides, the CDR3 is TGTGCCACCAGTGATTTAGGGAGGGGAGGAGCCGGGGAGCTGTTTTTT. Translating it yields CATSDLGRGGAGELFF.

This clonotype was observed a handful of times. The rearrangement links TRBV20-1 to TRBJ1-4; D unclear. V was shortened by 0 bases and J by 9 bases, with 11 bases between the two germline ends. Looked up from germline, CDR1 is DFQATT and CDR2 is SNEGSKA (reference sequence). CDR3 length equals 13 residues. The CDR3 bases are TGCAGTGCTAGAGACCTCCGGGCCAAAAAACTGTTTTTT. Encoded protein: CSARDLRAKKLFF.

This rearrangement joins TRBV27 to TRBJ2-5; D is perhaps TRBD1 or TRBD2 (5 bases each). V shed 2 bases and J shed 4 bases, with 14 bases lying between them. The CDR3 extends over 15 amino acids. Germline loops: CDR1 MNHEY, CDR2 SMNVEV (reference sequence). The CDR3 bases are TGTGCCAGCAGTTTAAGTCGGTGGGGGACAGAGACCCAGTACTTC. Translating it yields CASSLSRWGTETQYF.

This clonotype was seen ten or more times. The chain recombines TRBV9 with TRBJ2-2; 9 bases match TRBD1. After removal of 4 bases from V and 4 bases from J, the junction contained 8 bases not matched to a gene. Germline lookup yields CDR1 SGDLS and CDR2 YYNGEE. The CDR3 extends over 16 amino acids. The CDR3 reads CASSPGTGPSTGELFF. The CDR3 DNA is TGTGCCAGCAGCCCCGGGACAGGGCCGAGCACCGGGGAGCTGTTTTTT.

This clonotype was observed at least ten times. The genes are TRBV7-9 and TRBJ2-7; 7 bases agree with TRBD1. The germline CDR1 and CDR2 sequences are SEHNR and FQNEAQ (reference sequence). V lost 5 bases to trimming and J lost 2 bases; unmatched junction nucleotides: 6. The CDR3 extends over 14 amino acids. The CDR3 DNA follows: TGTGCCAGCAGCGCCGACAGGGCCCCCTACGAGCAGTACTTC. Translating it yields CASSADRAPYEQYF.

This rearrangement joins TRBV29-1 to TRBJ1-2; D unclear. The germline V gene encodes CDR1 SQVTM and CDR2 ANQGSEA. V lost 1 base, J lost 8 bases, and 11 bases lay in between. The CDR3 totals 12 residues. The DNA of the CDR3 is TGCAGCGTTGAAGTCTCCGGGGAAGGCTACACCTTC. Its protein product is CSVEVSGEGYTF.

The chain has TRBV24-1 and TRBJ1-5; no clear D. Germline CDR1 reads KGHDR; CDR2 reads SFDVKD. V lost 2 bases and J 4 bases, leaving 11 bases between the germline ends. There are 15 residues in the CDR3. The CDR3 DNA sequence: TGTGCCACCAGTGATTCCTACCAACATAATCAGCCCCAGCATTTT. Residues: CATSDSYQHNQPQHF.

At least ten counts were recorded for this clonotype. This chain joins TRBV9 and TRBJ1-2, with D unclear. Germline loops: CDR1 SGDLS, CDR2 YYNGEE. V was pared by 1 base and J by 7 bases, with 11 bases between. The CDR3 is made up of 13 amino acids. The CDR3, as DNA: TGTGCCAGCAGCGTAATCTCCCATTCTGGCTACACCTTC. It translates to CASSVISHSGYTF.

This clonotype was seen at least ten times. V is TRBV6-1 and J is TRBJ2-6; 9 nucleotides match TRBD1. Germline V gives CDR1 MNHNS, CDR2 SASEGT. V shed 5 bases and J 4 bases; nucleotides not matched to a gene: 3. The CDR3 loop spans 15 amino acids. CDR3 sequence (DNA): TGTGCCAGCAGTCTGGGGACAGGGGGGGCCAACGTCCTGACTTTC. This gives the protein CASSLGTGGANVLTF.

This clonotype was detected many times. V is TRBV20-1 and J is TRBJ2-5; D is perhaps TRBD2 (6 bases). Germline V gene lookup returns CDR1 DFQATT and CDR2 SNEGSKA (reference sequence). Trimming took off 3 bases at V and 0 bases at J, with 11 bases between the two ends. This CDR3 is 14 amino acids long. The CDR3 DNA reads TGCAGTGCTAGGACGGCGGGGTACCAAGAGACCCAGTACTTC. It yields the protein CSARTAGYQETQYF.

Ten or more counts support this clonotype. The rearrangement joins TRBV24-1 to TRBJ1-5; weak D call: TRBD1 (5 bases). The CDR3 has 15 amino acids. V lost 5 bases to trimming and J lost 2 bases, with 12 bases between them. The germline V gene has CDR1 KGHDR and CDR2 SFDVKD. DNA for the CDR3: TGTGCCACCAGTGTAGGTGGGGGGGGCAATCAGCCCCAGCATTTT. Protein: CATSVGGGGNQPQHF.

To note about this clonotype: At one end, the junction sequence differs from germline, possibly due to a read error. V is TRBV30 and J is TRBJ1-6; D is unclear. CDR3 size: 13 residues. Germline values: CDR1 GTSNPN, CDR2 SVGIG (reference sequence). CDR3 nucleotides: TGTGCCTGGACTGGAGAGATGAGTTCACCCCCCCACTTT. This codes for CAWTGEMSSPPHF.

This clonotype was counted many times. The chain links TRBV28 to TRBJ1-5; D call uncertain. This CDR3 comprises 13 residues. CDR1 and CDR2 from the germline V gene are MDHEN and SYDVKM. The V and J ends lost 4 bases and 2 bases respectively, with 6 bases between them. CDR3 nucleotides: TGTGCCAGCAGTTCAGAGGGCAATCAGCCCCAGCATTTT. Residues: CASSSEGNQPQHF.

A few counts support this clonotype. The chain combines TRBV5-1 with TRBJ1-6; D not certain. V was clipped by 5 bases and J by 3 bases, with 9 bases between them. Germline CDR1 and CDR2: SGHRS and YFSETQ. The CDR3 loop spans 14 amino acids. CDR3 DNA sequence: TGCGCCAGCAGACGGGATAACTATAATTCACCCCTCCACTTT. The encoded protein is CASRRDNYNSPLHF.

V usage is TRBV7-8 and J usage is TRBJ1-2; 9 bases align to TRBD1. Germline V CDR1 and CDR2: SGHVS, FQNEAQ. This CDR3 has 16 residues. Losses at the gene ends were 2 bases for V and 7 bases for J; bases not matched to a gene: 11. The CDR3 bases are TGTGCCAGCAGCTTACTCCCCCGGACAGGGGTGCCTGGCTACACCTTC. Residues: CASSLLPRTGVPGYTF.

This clonotype was detected many times. The rearrangement joins TRBV6-1 to TRBJ1-1; possibly TRBD1 for D (5 bases). The CDR3 is 14 residues long. Germline CDR1 MNHNS, CDR2 SASEGT. Trimming removed 5 bases at V and 0 bases at J, with 10 bases between. CDR3 region: CASSRTTMNTEAFF. CDR3 in DNA: TGTGCCAGCAGTAGGACAACCATGAACACTGAAGCTTTCTTT.